The 9 T cell receptor beta chains below were found in one sample sequenced in a study of cytomegalovirus exposure and HLA in healthy donors. Both 60 Vbeta primers and 13 Jbeta primers went into the PCR. Only in-frame clones appear in the TCRdb table, and some are missing; sequencing was by immunoSEQ multiplex PCR. The profile shows under 150,000 clones, about 79% of them singletons. The sample taken for sequencing was PBMCs. Source of these receptors: a male donor in good health and CMV-seronegative.

This rearrangement joins TRBV6-5 to TRBJ2-7; possibly TRBD2 for D (6 bases). In germline, CDR1 is MNHEY, CDR2 SVGAGI. Trimming took off 5 bases at V and 0 bases at J, with 14 bases between the two ends. The CDR3 is 15 residues long. The CDR3 protein is CASSPQISGSYEQYF. Here the CDR3 DNA reads TGTGCCAGCAGTCCCCAGATTAGCGGCTCCTACGAGCAGTACTTC.

The chain links TRBV27 to TRBJ2-1; 7 bases match TRBD2. J was trimmed by 7 bases and V by 8 bases; bases with no gene match: 17. Germline CDR1 and CDR2: MNHEY and SMNVEV (reference sequence). The CDR3 is 16 residues long. The CDR3 is CASSVSAGESGNEQFF. The DNA of the CDR3 is TGTGCCAGCTCGGTGAGTGCGGGAGAATCGGGTAATGAGCAGTTCTTC.

This sequence joins TRBV7-2 and TRBJ2-5, with 12 bases matching TRBD2. V trimming: 4 bases; J trimming: 0 bases; junction bases outside the gene matches: 3. This CDR3 comprises 16 residues. Germline V gene lookup returns CDR1 SGHTA and CDR2 FQGNSA. The CDR3 DNA follows: TGTGCCAGCAGCTACCTAGCGGGAGGGCACCAAGAGACCCAGTACTTC. As protein: CASSYLAGGHQETQYF. Filled out from reference TRBV7-2 and TRBJ2-5, the complete variable domain reads GAGVSQSPSNKVTEKGKDVELRCDPISGHTALYWYRQSLGQGLEFLIYFQGNSAPDKSGLPSDRFSAERTGGSVSTLTIQRTQQEDSAVYLCASSYLAGGHQETQYFGPGTRLLVL.

J is TRBJ1-1 and V is TRBV20-1, with D hard to call. Germline V gene data show CDR1 as DFQATT and CDR2 as SNEGSKA (reference sequence). V was clipped by 5 bases and J by 8 bases, with 9 bases between them. This CDR3 contains 10 residues. The CDR3 loop reads CSAPLLEAFF. The CDR3 DNA sequence: TGCAGTGCTCCCCTACTCGAAGCTTTCTTT.

This chain uses TRBV13 with TRBJ2-2, with D perhaps matching TRBD2 (6 bases). In germline, CDR1 is PRHDT, CDR2 FYEKMQ (reference sequence). The CDR3 has 13 residues. V dropped 6 bases and J dropped 4 bases, with 9 bases sitting between them. The CDR3 nucleotides are TGTGCCAGCAGTCCGGGAGTCACCGGGGAGCTGTTTTTT. As protein: CASSPGVTGELFF.

Details on this clone: At the DNA level, this CDR3 is encoded by other sequences in the same sample as well. In nucleotides, the CDR3 is TGTGCCAGCAGCTCAGGGGATACGCAGTATTTT. It specifies CASSSGDTQYF. The chain combines TRBV5-6 with TRBJ2-3; tentative D call: TRBD1 (5 bases). Between the trimmed V and J ends, which lost 3 bases and 6 bases, there was a span of 5 bases. This CDR3 has 11 amino acids. Germline CDR1 and CDR2: SGHDT and YYEEEE.

The chain recombines TRBV13 with TRBJ1-4; D ambiguous. Germline CDR1 PRHDT, CDR2 FYEKMQ (reference sequence). With 5 bases removed from V and 6 bases from J, the gap between germline ends came to 16 bases. The CDR3 is 15 amino acids. The CDR3 DNA reads as TGTGCCAGCAGCGCCTCTAGGACTGGGTATGAAAAACTGTTTTTT. This codes for CASSASRTGYEKLFF.

This clone has a single count. This chain uses TRBV5-1 with TRBJ1-2; no definite D call. The germline CDR1 and CDR2 sequences are SGHRS and YFSETQ. The CDR3 sequence is 15 residues long. Between the trimmed V and J ends, which lost 4 bases and 0 bases, there was a span of 13 bases. The CDR3, as DNA: TGCGCCAGCAGCCTAGGGAGTTATGCTAACTATGGCTACACCTTC. Amino acids: CASSLGSYANYGYTF.

The chain uses TRBV29-1 and TRBJ2-7, with D perhaps matching TRBD2 (6 bases). CDR1 SQVTM and CDR2 ANQGSEA come from the germline V gene. The CDR3 extends over 11 amino acids. V lost 5 bases and J lost 3, with 8 bases in between. CDR3 sequence (DNA): TGCAGCGTTTCAGCGGGCTACGAGCAGTACTTC. Translation: CSVSAGYEQYF.